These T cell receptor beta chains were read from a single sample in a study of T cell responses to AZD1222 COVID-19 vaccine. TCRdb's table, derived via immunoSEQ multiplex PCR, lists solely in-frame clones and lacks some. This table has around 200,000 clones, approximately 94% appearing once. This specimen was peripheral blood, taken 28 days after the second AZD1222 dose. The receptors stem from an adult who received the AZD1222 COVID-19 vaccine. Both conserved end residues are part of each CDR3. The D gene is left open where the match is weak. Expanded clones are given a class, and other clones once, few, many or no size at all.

CDR3 protein: CASSAYRFGAGGPGNTIYF
CDR3 DNA: TGTGCCAGCAGCGCTTATAGATTTGGTGCAGGGGGCCCTGGAAACACCATATATTTT
J gene: TRBJ1-3
clone size: NA
D gene: TRBD1
V gene: TRBV7-8

CDR3 protein: CASSVRPGQGQNEQYF
CDR3 DNA: TGTGCCAGCAGCGTAAGGCCGGGACAGGGACAAAACGAGCAGTACTTC
J gene: TRBJ2-7
clone size: NA
D gene: TRBD1
V gene: TRBV9

CDR3 protein: CASIVTAQNEQFF
CDR3 DNA: TGTGCCAGCATTGTGACGGCCCAAAATGAGCAGTTCTTC
J gene: TRBJ2-1
clone size: NA
D gene: NA
V gene: TRBV28

CDR3 protein: CASSLNGLQETQYF
CDR3 DNA: TGTGCCAGCAGCTTAAACGGGCTGCAAGAGACCCAGTACTTC
J gene: TRBJ2-5
clone size: NA
D gene: NA
V gene: TRBV7-3

CDR3 protein: CASSPLGGSRETQYF
CDR3 DNA: TGTGCCAGCAGCCCGCTAGGAGGGTCGCGGGAGACCCAGTACTTC
J gene: TRBJ2-5
clone size: NA
D gene: NA
V gene: TRBV7-9

CDR3 protein: CASSRAPGDNQPQHF
CDR3 DNA: TGTGCCAGTAGCCGGGCCCCAGGGGACAATCAGCCCCAGCATTTT
J gene: TRBJ1-5
clone size: NA
D gene: NA
V gene: TRBV19

CDR3 protein: CASSPSAGTEAFF
CDR3 DNA: TGTGCCAGTAGTCCCTCTGCGGGCACTGAAGCTTTCTTT
J gene: TRBJ1-1
clone size: NA
D gene: NA
V gene: TRBV19

CDR3 protein: CASSFGNRGNSPLHF
CDR3 DNA: TGTGCCAGCAGTTTCGGGAACAGGGGTAATTCACCCCTCCACTTT
J gene: TRBJ1-6
clone size: once
D gene: TRBD1
V gene: TRBV27

CDR3 protein: CASSPGTGGVEQYF
CDR3 DNA: TGCGCCAGCAGCCCTGGGACAGGGGGCGTCGAGCAGTACTTC
J gene: TRBJ2-7
clone size: NA
D gene: TRBD1
V gene: TRBV5-1

CDR3 protein: CASSGQGSETQYF
CDR3 DNA: TGTGCCAGCAGTGGACAGGGCTCGGAGACCCAGTACTTC
J gene: TRBJ2-5
clone size: NA
D gene: TRBD1
V gene: TRBV6-2/TRBV6-3

CDR3 protein: CASSETGPEKLFF
CDR3 DNA: TGTGCCAGCAGTGAAACAGGGCCCGAAAAACTGTTTTTT
J gene: TRBJ1-4
clone size: once
D gene: NA
V gene: TRBV6-1

CDR3 protein: CASSRGVTSGLQETQYF
CDR3 DNA: TGTGCCAGCAGCCGGGGTGTGACTAGCGGCCTCCAAGAGACCCAGTACTTC
J gene: TRBJ2-5
clone size: once
D gene: TRBD2
V gene: TRBV4-2

CDR3 protein: CASSSGTSVYEQFF
CDR3 DNA: TGTGCCAGCAGTTCCGGGACTAGCGTTTATGAGCAGTTCTTC
J gene: TRBJ2-1
clone size: NA
D gene: TRBD2
V gene: TRBV5-4

CDR3 protein: CASRRQGEDTEAFF
CDR3 DNA: TGTGCCAGCAGAAGACAGGGGGAGGACACTGAAGCTTTCTTT
J gene: TRBJ1-1
clone size: NA
D gene: TRBD1
V gene: TRBV6-5

CDR3 protein: CASSLPSGPTDTQYF
CDR3 DNA: TGTGCCAGCAGCTTGCCTAGCGGACCCACAGATACGCAGTATTTT
J gene: TRBJ2-3
clone size: NA
D gene: TRBD2
V gene: TRBV5-5

CDR3 protein: CASSLVAASTDTQYF
CDR3 DNA: TGCGCCAGCAGCTTGGTGGCGGCGAGCACAGATACGCAGTATTTT
J gene: TRBJ2-3
clone size: NA
D gene: NA
V gene: TRBV5-1

CDR3 protein: CASSYLGGGSYEQYF
CDR3 DNA: TGTGCCAGCAGTTACCTGGGGGGGGGCTCCTACGAGCAGTACTTC
J gene: TRBJ2-7
clone size: NA
D gene: TRBD2
V gene: TRBV6-5

CDR3 protein: CASSFVGGPYEQYF
CDR3 DNA: TGTGCCAGCAGTTTTGTGGGAGGTCCCTACGAGCAGTACTTC
J gene: TRBJ2-7
clone size: NA
D gene: NA
V gene: TRBV27

CDR3 protein: CASSVSSTTEAFF
CDR3 DNA: TGTGCCAGCAGCGTAAGCAGTACCACTGAAGCTTTCTTT
J gene: TRBJ1-1
clone size: once
D gene: NA
V gene: TRBV9

CDR3 protein: CATPGSSYNSPLHF
CDR3 DNA: TGTGCCACGCCTGGGAGCTCCTATAATTCACCCCTCCACTTT
J gene: TRBJ1-6
clone size: NA
D gene: NA
V gene: TRBV28

CDR3 protein: CASRLGQLLTNSPLHF
CDR3 DNA: TGTGCCAGCAGATTGGGACAACTCCTTACGAATTCACCCCTCCACTTT
J gene: TRBJ1-6
clone size: NA
D gene: NA
V gene: TRBV28

CDR3 protein: CASSLSRSGSETQYF
CDR3 DNA: TGTGCCAGCAGCTTAAGTAGGTCAGGGAGCGAGACCCAGTACTTC
J gene: TRBJ2-5
clone size: NA
D gene: NA
V gene: TRBV7-2

CDR3 protein: CASSEGYRGRAGPGNTIYF
CDR3 DNA: TGTGCCAGCAGTGAAGGCTATCGAGGTCGGGCAGGGCCTGGAAACACCATATATTTT
J gene: TRBJ1-3
clone size: NA
D gene: NA
V gene: TRBV6-1

CDR3 protein: CAWSVGHSEAFF
CDR3 DNA: TGTGCCTGGAGTGTTGGGCATTCTGAAGCTTTCTTT
J gene: TRBJ1-1
clone size: NA
D gene: NA
V gene: TRBV30

CDR3 protein: CATSIVPGQNYGYTF
CDR3 DNA: TGTGCCACCAGCATAGTACCGGGACAGAACTATGGCTACACCTTC
J gene: TRBJ1-2
clone size: NA
D gene: TRBD1
V gene: TRBV15

CDR3 protein: CASSMTGNTIYF
CDR3 DNA: TGTGCCAGTAGTATGACGGGAAACACCATATATTTT
J gene: TRBJ1-3
clone size: NA
D gene: NA
V gene: TRBV19

CDR3 protein: CASSSEPGQGNEKLFF
CDR3 DNA: TGCGCCAGCAGCTCAGAACCGGGACAGGGGAATGAAAAACTGTTTTTT
J gene: TRBJ1-4
clone size: NA
D gene: TRBD1
V gene: TRBV5-1

CDR3 protein: CASSFATGLPEAFF
CDR3 DNA: TGTGCCAGTAGTTTTGCCACAGGGTTGCCTGAAGCTTTCTTT
J gene: TRBJ1-1
clone size: NA
D gene: NA
V gene: TRBV19

CDR3 protein: CASSQDPDDEKLFF
CDR3 DNA: TGTGCCAGCAGCCAAGACCCCGACGATGAAAAACTGTTTTTT
J gene: TRBJ1-4
clone size: NA
D gene: NA
V gene: TRBV4-2

CDR3 protein: CASSLGLLVDEQFF
CDR3 DNA: TGCGCCAGCAGCTTGGGGCTTCTAGTGGATGAGCAGTTCTTC
J gene: TRBJ2-1
clone size: NA
D gene: NA
V gene: TRBV5-1

CDR3 protein: CSVESWIGANVLTF
CDR3 DNA: TGCAGCGTCGAATCATGGATTGGGGCCAACGTCCTGACTTTC
J gene: TRBJ2-6
clone size: NA
D gene: NA
V gene: TRBV29-1

CDR3 protein: CASSYSDRNEQFF
CDR3 DNA: TGTGCCAGCAGTTACTCGGATCGGAATGAGCAGTTCTTC
J gene: TRBJ2-1
clone size: NA
D gene: NA
V gene: TRBV6-2/TRBV6-3

CDR3 protein: CASSQAGGWTGNTIYF
CDR3 DNA: TGTGCCAGCAGCCAAGCCGGGGGATGGACAGGAAACACCATATATTTT
J gene: TRBJ1-3
clone size: NA
D gene: NA
V gene: TRBV14